The source of this TCR beta chain is a study of blood T cells in healthy people across ages. This clonotype was found a few times. Its specificity is unknown. The V end was cut by 6 bases, the J end by 1 base, with 12 bases between. This CDR3 has 13 amino acids. Germline V lookup: CDR1 SQVTM, CDR2 ANQGSEA. Study-level results: Researchers report that TCR beta diversity correlated strongly with naive T cell percentage.

Combining a sample-barcoded 5' primer with a J-beta primer mix, a second PCR ran for about 7 to 12 cycles. A template-switch adaptor with 12 random nucleotides tagged each cDNA molecule. TCRdb re-called the 5' RACE reads through MiXCR, storing one row per CDR3 protein. The top ten clones hold approximately 4% of a sample with 800,000 or so distinct CDR3 sequences, approximately 25% of them seen once. This sample also appeared in a second study, on T cells of mothers and their children. That paper adds: Extracted RNA, in its entirety, went into cDNA synthesis at around 1.4 ug per 15 ul.

This chain joins TRBV29-1 and TRBJ1-2; D is uncertain. What was sequenced was blood. The sequence was obtained from a boy aged 5-17 years in good health. The CDR3 protein is CSVGDMLNYGYTF. The CDR3 DNA sequence: TGCAGCGTAGGAGACATGCTTAACTATGGCTACACCTTC.